A selection of T cell receptor beta chains follows, all from one sample in a study of blood T cells in healthy people across ages. TCRdb ran MiXCR on the 5' RACE reads and lists one entry per CDR3 protein. The sample contains 710,000 or so distinct CDR3 sequences, 22% of which appear only once. The sequencing sample was made of blood. The receptors were gathered from a man between 70 and 80 years old in good health. The CDR3 runs from the conserved cysteine through the conserved F or W. A D gene is named only where the DNA matches it firmly. Clone size is not always given. Where it is, it says once, few, many or a class for expanded clones.

size,D,V,J,CDR3,DNA
.,TRBD2,TRBV9,TRBJ2-3,CASSFQLAGGPDTQYF,TGTGCCAGCAGCTTCCAACTAGCGGGGGGGCCAGATACGCAGTATTTT
few,TRBD1,TRBV7-9,TRBJ1-1,CASGLSGQGNTEAFF,TGTGCCAGCGGATTATCTGGACAGGGGAACACTGAAGCTTTCTTT
.,TRBD1,TRBV7-2,TRBJ1-3,CASSRSGTAGNTIYF,TGTGCCAGCAGCCGCAGCGGGACAGCTGGAAACACCATATATTTT
.,TRBD1,TRBV9,TRBJ2-1,CASSVYQGAGVSEQFF,TGTGCCAGCAGCGTATATCAGGGGGCCGGGGTGAGTGAGCAGTTCTTC
few,.,TRBV19,TRBJ1-4,CASRSFNEKLFF,TGTGCCAGTAGGTCGTTTAATGAAAAACTGTTTTTT
.,.,TRBV3-1,TRBJ2-7,CASSQGWYGEQYF,TGTGCCAGCAGCCAGGGATGGTACGGCGAGCAGTACTTC
.,TRBD2,TRBV12-3/TRBV12-4,TRBJ2-3,CASRRSPGLAGESTDTQYF,TGTGCCAGCAGGAGGTCCCCGGGACTAGCGGGAGAGAGCACAGATACGCAGTATTTT
.,TRBD1,TRBV5-1,TRBJ1-2,CASSLQGALDGYTF,TGCGCCAGCAGCTTGCAGGGGGCGCTAGACGGCTACACCTTC
.,.,TRBV27,TRBJ2-3,CASSLKVGATYTQYF,TGTGCCAGCAGTTTAAAGGTGGGGGCGACTTATACGCAGTATTTT
many,.,TRBV5-4,TRBJ2-1,CASTFFNNEQFF,TGTGCCAGCACCTTCTTTAATAATGAGCAGTTCTTC
few,.,TRBV24-1,TRBJ2-3,CATRRSDSTDTQYF,TGTGCCACCAGGCGGTCTGACAGCACAGATACGCAGTATTTT
few,TRBD1,TRBV6-1,TRBJ1-1,CASIDPNRGRTEAFF,TGTGCCAGCATAGACCCGAACAGGGGACGCACTGAAGCTTTCTTT
.,.,TRBV5-1,TRBJ1-1,CASSLEFLGLNTEAFF,TGCGCCAGCAGCTTGGAGTTTTTGGGGTTGAACACTGAAGCTTTCTTT
few,.,TRBV20-1,TRBJ2-1,CSAQLISDEQFF,TGCAGTGCCCAGCTCATTTCGGATGAGCAGTTCTTC
.,TRBD2,TRBV29-1,TRBJ2-3,CSVEVSGGATDTQYF,TGCAGCGTTGAAGTTAGCGGGGGGGCCACAGATACGCAGTATTTT
.,TRBD1,TRBV6-1,TRBJ2-3,CASSEADRGWDTQYF,TGTGCCAGCAGTGAAGCAGACAGGGGTTGGGATACGCAGTATTTT
few,.,TRBV12-3/TRBV12-4,TRBJ2-3,CASSLLDYTQYF,TGTGCCAGCAGTTTGTTGGATTATACGCAGTATTTT
.,.,TRBV18,TRBJ2-1,CASSKDGDSYNEQFF,TGTGCCAGCTCGAAGGACGGGGACTCCTACAATGAGCAGTTCTTC
.,.,TRBV14,TRBJ2-1,CASSQSRVKQFF,TGTGCCAGCAGCCAAAGCCGAGTGAAGCAGTTCTTC
many,.,TRBV29-1,TRBJ2-3,CSVATAPTDTQYF,TGCAGCGTTGCGACAGCCCCTACAGATACGCAGTATTTT
.,.,TRBV3-1,TRBJ2-3,CASSPPTTDTQYF,TGTGCCAGCAGCCCGCCTACAACAGATACGCAGTATTTT
.,.,TRBV7-8,TRBJ1-4,CASSFRTPGEKLFF,TGTGCCAGCAGCTTCCGGACCCCGGGTGAAAAACTGTTTTTT
.,.,TRBV7-2,TRBJ1-3,CASSGLASREGRERNTIYF,TGTGCCAGCAGCGGTCTAGCCAGTCGTGAGGGAAGGGAGAGAAACACCATATATTTT
few,.,TRBV6-5,TRBJ2-7,CASSRDGGIYEQYF,TGTGCCAGCAGTCGGGATGGCGGAATCTACGAGCAGTACTTC
many,TRBD2,TRBV20-1,TRBJ2-4,CSARDRGRGKNIQYF,TGCAGTGCTAGGGACCGTGGGAGGGGTAAAAACATTCAGTACTTC
.,TRBD1,TRBV6-5,TRBJ2-5,CASRGQGRGETQYF,TGTGCCAGCAGGGGACAGGGAAGGGGAGAGACCCAGTACTTC
many,TRBD2,TRBV7-8,TRBJ2-3,CASSGKLAGGPSDTQYF,TGTGCCAGCAGCGGAAAGCTAGCGGGAGGGCCGTCAGATACGCAGTATTTT
few,.,TRBV7-9,TRBJ2-3,CASSYLGGDTQYF,TGTGCCAGCAGCTATCTAGGAGGAGATACGCAGTATTTT
.,.,TRBV9,TRBJ2-5,CASSKVGGTQYF,TGTGCCAGCAGCAAAGTGGGAGGGACCCAGTACTTC
many,.,TRBV7-2,TRBJ2-1,CASSLGGSVYEQFF,TGTGCCAGCAGCTTAGGGGGTAGTGTCTATGAGCAGTTCTTC
.,TRBD1,TRBV7-9,TRBJ1-3,CASSLEVTGATYTIYF,TGTGCCAGCAGCTTAGAAGTGACAGGGGCAACTTACACCATATATTTT
few,.,TRBV12-3/TRBV12-4,TRBJ2-1,CASTRPLPGRNEQFF,TGTGCCAGCACCCGACCCCTCCCGGGCAGGAATGAGCAGTTCTTC
.,.,TRBV5-5,TRBJ1-4,CASFWGDAKEKLFF,TGTGCCAGCTTCTGGGGGGACGCAAAGGAAAAACTGTTTTTT
.,.,TRBV6-6,TRBJ2-3,CASSYKSASSRDTQYF,TGTGCCAGCAGTTATAAATCGGCTAGCAGTCGAGATACGCAGTACTTT
.,TRBD1,TRBV28,TRBJ2-1,CASSVQGPSSYNEQFF,TGTGCCAGCAGCGTACAGGGGCCCAGCTCCTACAATGAGCAGTTCTTC
.,TRBD2,TRBV5-1,TRBJ2-3,CASSYPKAGGAFITDTQYF,TGCGCCAGCAGCTACCCAAAAGCGGGGGGAGCCTTCATCACAGATACGCAGTATTTT
few,.,TRBV10-3,TRBJ1-1,CATGDTLNTEAFF,TGTGCCACCGGGGACACCCTGAACACTGAAGCTTTCTTT
few,.,TRBV28,TRBJ1-4,CASSLKGEKLFF,TGTGCCAGCAGTTTAAAGGGCGAAAAACTGTTTTTT
.,TRBD2,TRBV18,TRBJ2-7,CASSTGGATYEQYF,TGTGCCAGCTCGACCGGGGGGGCCACCTACGAGCAGTACTTC
few,.,TRBV28,TRBJ2-7,CASSSARFPYEQYF,TGTGCCAGCAGTTCCGCCAGGTTTCCCTACGAGCAGTACTTC
few,TRBD1,TRBV29-1,TRBJ2-2,CSVQGARRTGELFF,TGCAGCGTACAGGGGGCGCGTCGGACCGGGGAGCTGTTTTTT
.,.,TRBV12-3/TRBV12-4,TRBJ2-7,CASRRGAGSSYEQYF,TGTGCCAGCAGGCGCGGGGCGGGTAGCTCCTACGAGCAGTACTTC
few,TRBD1,TRBV27,TRBJ1-3,CASSPTGGTVRNTIYF,TGTGCCAGCAGTCCAACAGGGGGGACAGTACGAAACACCATATATTTT
few,.,TRBV7-9,TRBJ1-1,CASSLSDRPNTEAFF,TGTGCCAGCAGCCTCTCCGACAGGCCGAACACTGAAGCTTTCTTT
.,TRBD2,TRBV7-2,TRBJ2-3,CASSLGASSGGIKDTQYF,TGTGCCAGCAGCTTAGGCGCGTCTAGCGGGGGGATCAAAGATACGCAGTATTTT
.,.,TRBV28,TRBJ2-5,CASTLSPWGVETQYF,TGTGCCAGCACATTGTCCCCTTGGGGAGTGGAGACCCAGTACTTC
.,TRBD1,TRBV7-2,TRBJ1-6,CASSSGGQANSPLHF,TGTGCCAGCAGCTCCGGGGGACAGGCGAATTCACCCCTCCACTTT
.,.,TRBV7-8,TRBJ2-4,CASSPQGTTQYF,TGTGCCAGCAGCCCACAAGGAACCACTCAGTACTTC
once,.,TRBV27,TRBJ1-4,CASSLGGQGGEKLFF,TGTGCCAGCAGTTTGGGAGGGCAGGGCGGAGAAAAACTGTTTTTT
.,.,TRBV7-9,TRBJ1-1,CASSPFGSGAEAFF,TGTGCCAGCAGCCCCTTCGGGTCAGGGGCTGAAGCTTTCTTT
.,.,TRBV12-3/TRBV12-4,TRBJ1-1,CAGSFTGSPGEAFF,TGTGCCGGCAGTTTTACTGGGTCCCCCGGCGAAGCTTTCTTT
few,TRBD2,TRBV7-9,TRBJ2-1,CASSLRTRADNEQFF,TGTGCCAGCAGCTTACGGACTAGAGCAGACAATGAGCAGTTCTTC
.,.,TRBV12-3/TRBV12-4,TRBJ2-3,CASSPSGLYFYNTQYF,TGTGCCAGCAGCCCAAGCGGGCTATACTTTTACAATACGCAGTATTTT
few,TRBD1,TRBV6-6,TRBJ2-1,CASSPPDRVFSSGQFF,TGTGCCAGCAGTCCCCCCGACAGGGTTTTTTCTAGTGGGCAGTTCTTC
.,TRBD2,TRBV13,TRBJ2-1,CASIGGGGRYNEQFF,TGTGCCAGCATAGGCGGGGGGGGCCGATACAATGAGCAGTTCTTC
.,.,TRBV14,TRBJ2-7,CASSFSAGEQYF,TGTGCCAGCAGTTTTTCAGCAGGGGAGCAGTACTTC
few,.,TRBV20-1,TRBJ1-2,CSARDPLSSTNYGYTF,TGCAGTGCTAGAGATCCCCTGAGCTCTACTAACTATGGCTACACCTTC
few,.,TRBV12-3/TRBV12-4,TRBJ1-5,CASSSGFVKPQHF,TGTGCCAGCAGTTCAGGTTTCGTGAAGCCCCAGCATTTT
.,.,TRBV12-3/TRBV12-4,TRBJ2-3,CASRHQGRGTDTQYF,TGTGCCAGCAGACACCAGGGGAGGGGCACAGATACGCAGTATTTT
.,TRBD2,TRBV7-7,TRBJ2-7,CASSAGTIPYEQYF,TGTGCCAGCAGCGCCGGGACTATCCCCTACGAGCAGTACTTC